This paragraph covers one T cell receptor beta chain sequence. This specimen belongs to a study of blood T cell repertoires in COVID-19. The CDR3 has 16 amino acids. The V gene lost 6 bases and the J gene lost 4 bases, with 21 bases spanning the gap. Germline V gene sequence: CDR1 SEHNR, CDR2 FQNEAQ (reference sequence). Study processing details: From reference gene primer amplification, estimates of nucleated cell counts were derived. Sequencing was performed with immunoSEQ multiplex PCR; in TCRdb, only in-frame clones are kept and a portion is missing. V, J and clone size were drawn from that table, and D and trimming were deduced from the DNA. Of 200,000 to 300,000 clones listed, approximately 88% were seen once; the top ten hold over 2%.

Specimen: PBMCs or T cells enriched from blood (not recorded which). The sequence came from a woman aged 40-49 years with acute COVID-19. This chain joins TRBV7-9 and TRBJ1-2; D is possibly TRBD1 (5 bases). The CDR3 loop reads CASSRAAGGGTYGYTF. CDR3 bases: TGTGCCAGCAGTCGGGCCGCCGGGGGTGGTACCTATGGCTACACCTTC.